The T cell receptor (beta chain) described here comes from a study of shared clonotypes between healthy human individuals. The overall study: Every donor yielded three CD4 naive, three CD4 memory, two CD8 naive and one CD8 memory plate. Findings and limits, study-wide: Shared clonotypes across all four donors exceeded non-shared ones in generation probability.

At a deep level, the assay was run. Generated by immunoSEQ multiplex PCR, the TCRdb table keeps only in-frame clones and is missing some. The sample contains 950,000 to 1,100,000 clones, about 74% of which appear only once. V gave up 5 bases and J gave up 2 bases, with 10 bases separating them. This CDR3 region has 12 residues. From germline, CDR1 is GTSNPN and CDR2 SVGIG (reference sequence). Details on this clone: Antigen unknown. The same CDR3 is also encoded by other DNA sequences in this sample.

Sequenced: memory CD4+ T cells sorted from blood. Described subset: CD45RA-negative fraction. The receptor comes from a young man in good health. The gene calls are TRBV30 and TRBJ2-7; tentatively, D is TRBD1 (5 bases). The CDR3 loop is CAWGRQTYEQYF. The CDR3 DNA reads TGTGCCTGGGGTAGACAGACCTACGAGCAGTACTTC.